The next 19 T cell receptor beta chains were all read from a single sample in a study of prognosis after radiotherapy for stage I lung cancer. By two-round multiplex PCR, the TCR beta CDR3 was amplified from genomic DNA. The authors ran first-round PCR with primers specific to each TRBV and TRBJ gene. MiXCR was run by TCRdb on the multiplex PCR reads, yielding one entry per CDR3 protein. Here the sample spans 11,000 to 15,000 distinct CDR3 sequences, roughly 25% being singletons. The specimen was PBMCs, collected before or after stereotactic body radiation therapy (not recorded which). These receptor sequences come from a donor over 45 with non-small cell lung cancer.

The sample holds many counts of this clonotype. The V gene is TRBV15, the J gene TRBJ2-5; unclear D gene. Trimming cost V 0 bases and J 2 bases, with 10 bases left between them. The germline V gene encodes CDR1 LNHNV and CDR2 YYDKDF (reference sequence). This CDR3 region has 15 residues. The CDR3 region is CATSRDSLLQETQYF. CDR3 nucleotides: TGTGCCACCAGCAGAGATTCGCTACTGCAAGAGACCCAGTACTTC.

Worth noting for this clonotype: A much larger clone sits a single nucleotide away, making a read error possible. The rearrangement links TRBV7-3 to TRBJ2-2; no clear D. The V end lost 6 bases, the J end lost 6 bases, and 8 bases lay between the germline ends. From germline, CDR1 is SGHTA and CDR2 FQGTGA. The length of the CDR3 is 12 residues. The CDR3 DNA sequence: TGTGCCAGCAGTCCCGTGGCCGGGGAGCTGTTTTTT. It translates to CASSPVAGELFF.

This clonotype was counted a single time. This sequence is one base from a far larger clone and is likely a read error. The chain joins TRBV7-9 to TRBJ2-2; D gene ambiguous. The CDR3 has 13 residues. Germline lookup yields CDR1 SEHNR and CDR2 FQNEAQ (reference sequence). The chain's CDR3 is CASSPGRTAELFF. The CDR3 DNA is TGTGCCAGCAGCCCTGGGCGGACCGCGGAGCTGTTTTTT.

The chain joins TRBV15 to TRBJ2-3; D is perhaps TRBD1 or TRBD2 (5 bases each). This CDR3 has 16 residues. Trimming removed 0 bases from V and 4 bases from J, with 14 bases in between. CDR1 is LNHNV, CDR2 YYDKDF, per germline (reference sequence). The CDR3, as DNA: TGTGCCACCAGCAGAGATATAGAGGGGTTCGCAGATACGCAGTATTTT. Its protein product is CATSRDIEGFADTQYF.

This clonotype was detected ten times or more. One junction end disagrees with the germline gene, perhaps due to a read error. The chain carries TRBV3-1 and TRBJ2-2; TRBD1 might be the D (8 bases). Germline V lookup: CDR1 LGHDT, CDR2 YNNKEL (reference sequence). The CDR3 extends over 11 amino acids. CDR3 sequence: CASTHRGGLFF. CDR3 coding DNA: TGTGCCAGCACCCACAGGGGGGGGCTGTTTTTT. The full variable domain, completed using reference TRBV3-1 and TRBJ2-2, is DTAVSQTPKYLVTQMGNDKSIKCEQNLGHDTMYWYKQDSKKFLKIMFSYNNKELIINETVPNRFSPKSPDKAHLNLHINSLELGDSAVYFCASTHRGGLFFGEGSRLTVL.

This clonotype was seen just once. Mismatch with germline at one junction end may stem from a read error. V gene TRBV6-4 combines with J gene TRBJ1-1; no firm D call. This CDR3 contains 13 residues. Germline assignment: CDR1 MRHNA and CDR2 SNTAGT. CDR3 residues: CDSSALPGSEAFF. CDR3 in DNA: TGTGACAGCAGTGCCTTACCGGGATCGGAAGCTTTCTTT.

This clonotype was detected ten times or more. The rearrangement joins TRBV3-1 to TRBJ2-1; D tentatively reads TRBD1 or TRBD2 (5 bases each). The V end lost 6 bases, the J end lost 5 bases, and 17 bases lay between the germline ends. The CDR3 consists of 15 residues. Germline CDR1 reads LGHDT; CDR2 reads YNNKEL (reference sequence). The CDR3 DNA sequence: TGTGCCAGCAGGGGGGAGTTTTTACGCAACAATGAGCAGTTCTTC. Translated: CASRGEFLRNNEQFF.

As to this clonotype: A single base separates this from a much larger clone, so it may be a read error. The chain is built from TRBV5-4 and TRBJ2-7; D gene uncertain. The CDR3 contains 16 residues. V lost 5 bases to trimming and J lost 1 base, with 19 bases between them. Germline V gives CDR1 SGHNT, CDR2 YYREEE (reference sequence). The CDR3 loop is CASSLSPTTKSYEQYF. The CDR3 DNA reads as TGTGCCAGCAGTTTGTCCCCAACTACGAAGTCCTACGAGCAGTACTTC. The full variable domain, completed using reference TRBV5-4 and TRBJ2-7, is ETGVTQSPTHLIKTRGQQVTLRCSSQSGHNTVSWYQQALGQGPQFIFQYYREEENGRGNFPPRFSGLQFPNYSSELNVNALELDDSALYLCASSLSPTTKSYEQYFGPGTRLTVT.

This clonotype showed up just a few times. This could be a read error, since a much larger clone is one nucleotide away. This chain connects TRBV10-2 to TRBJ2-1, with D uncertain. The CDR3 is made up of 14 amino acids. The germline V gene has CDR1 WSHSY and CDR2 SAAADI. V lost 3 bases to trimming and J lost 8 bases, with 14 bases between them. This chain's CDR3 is CASSDRPVPDEQFF. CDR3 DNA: TGCGCCAGCAGTGATCGTCCCGTGCCAGATGAGCAGTTCTTC.

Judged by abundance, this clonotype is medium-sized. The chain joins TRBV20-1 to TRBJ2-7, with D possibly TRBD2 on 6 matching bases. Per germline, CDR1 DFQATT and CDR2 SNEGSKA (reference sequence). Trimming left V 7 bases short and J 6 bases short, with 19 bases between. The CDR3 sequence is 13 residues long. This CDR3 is CSVVIGGEGEQYF. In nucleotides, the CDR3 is TGCAGTGTTGTTATCGGGGGAGAGGGCGAGCAGTACTTC.

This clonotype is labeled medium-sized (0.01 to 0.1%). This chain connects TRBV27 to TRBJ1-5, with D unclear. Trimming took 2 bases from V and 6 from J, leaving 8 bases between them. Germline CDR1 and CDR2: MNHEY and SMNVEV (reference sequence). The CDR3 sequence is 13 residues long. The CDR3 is CASSLTRSQPQHF. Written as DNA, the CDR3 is TGTGCCAGCAGTTTAACTCGAAGTCAGCCCCAGCATTTT.

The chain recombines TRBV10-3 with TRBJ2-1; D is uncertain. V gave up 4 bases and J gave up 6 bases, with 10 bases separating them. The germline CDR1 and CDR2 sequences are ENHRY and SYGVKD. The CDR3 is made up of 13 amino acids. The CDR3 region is CAISGGWGNEQFF. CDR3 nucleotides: TGTGCCATCAGTGGTGGGTGGGGCAATGAGCAGTTCTTC.

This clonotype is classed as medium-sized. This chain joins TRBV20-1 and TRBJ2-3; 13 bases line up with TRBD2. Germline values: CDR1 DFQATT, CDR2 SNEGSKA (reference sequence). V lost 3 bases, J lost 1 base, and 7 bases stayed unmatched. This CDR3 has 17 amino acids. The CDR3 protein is CSASPRTSGSRTDTQYF. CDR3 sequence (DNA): TGCAGTGCTAGTCCCAGGACTAGCGGGAGTCGCACAGATACGCAGTATTTT.

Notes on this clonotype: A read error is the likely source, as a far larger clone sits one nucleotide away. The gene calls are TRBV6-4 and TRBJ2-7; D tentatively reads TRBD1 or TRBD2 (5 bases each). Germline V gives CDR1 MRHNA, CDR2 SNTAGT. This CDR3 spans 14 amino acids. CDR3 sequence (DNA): TGTCCCAGCAGTGAAGTGGGACCGGGTGGCGAGCAGTACTTC. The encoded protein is CPSSEVGPGGEQYF.

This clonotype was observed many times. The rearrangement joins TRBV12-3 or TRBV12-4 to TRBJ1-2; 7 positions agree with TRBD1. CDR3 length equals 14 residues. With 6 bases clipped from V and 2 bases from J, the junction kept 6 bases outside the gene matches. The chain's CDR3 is CASRTQTGNYGYTF. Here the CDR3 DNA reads TGTGCCAGCAGAACCCAGACAGGGAACTATGGCTACACCTTC.

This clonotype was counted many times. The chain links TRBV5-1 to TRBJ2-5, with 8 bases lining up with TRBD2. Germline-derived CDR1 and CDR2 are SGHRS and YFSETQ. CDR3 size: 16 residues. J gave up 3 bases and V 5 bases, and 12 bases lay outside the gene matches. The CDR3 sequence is CASSVPTGRGEETQYF. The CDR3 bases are TGCGCCAGCAGTGTTCCAACCGGGAGGGGGGAAGAGACCCAGTACTTC.

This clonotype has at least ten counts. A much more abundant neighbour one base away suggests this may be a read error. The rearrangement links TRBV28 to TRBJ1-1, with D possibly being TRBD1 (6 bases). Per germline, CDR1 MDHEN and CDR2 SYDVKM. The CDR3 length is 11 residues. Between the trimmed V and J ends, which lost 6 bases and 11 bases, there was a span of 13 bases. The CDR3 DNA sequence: TGTGCCAGCAGGGGACACCGGCCCGCTTTCTTT. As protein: CASRGHRPAFF.

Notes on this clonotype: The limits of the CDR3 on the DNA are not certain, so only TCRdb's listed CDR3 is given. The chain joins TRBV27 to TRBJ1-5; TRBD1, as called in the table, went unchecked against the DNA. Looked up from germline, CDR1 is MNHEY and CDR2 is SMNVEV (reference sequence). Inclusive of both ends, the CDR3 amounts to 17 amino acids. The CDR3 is CVSSFLAGVMGGQPKHF.

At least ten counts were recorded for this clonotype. The CDR3 region is CASSLDAGGYNEQFF. The CDR3 DNA reads as TGTGCCAGCAGCTTGGACGCCGGGGGGTACAATGAGCAGTTCTTC. V gene TRBV5-8 combines with J gene TRBJ2-1, with 7 bases aligning to TRBD2. From germline, CDR1 is SGHTS and CDR2 YDEGEE. The CDR3 is made up of 15 amino acids. J gave up 4 bases and V 0 bases, and 4 bases lay outside the gene matches.